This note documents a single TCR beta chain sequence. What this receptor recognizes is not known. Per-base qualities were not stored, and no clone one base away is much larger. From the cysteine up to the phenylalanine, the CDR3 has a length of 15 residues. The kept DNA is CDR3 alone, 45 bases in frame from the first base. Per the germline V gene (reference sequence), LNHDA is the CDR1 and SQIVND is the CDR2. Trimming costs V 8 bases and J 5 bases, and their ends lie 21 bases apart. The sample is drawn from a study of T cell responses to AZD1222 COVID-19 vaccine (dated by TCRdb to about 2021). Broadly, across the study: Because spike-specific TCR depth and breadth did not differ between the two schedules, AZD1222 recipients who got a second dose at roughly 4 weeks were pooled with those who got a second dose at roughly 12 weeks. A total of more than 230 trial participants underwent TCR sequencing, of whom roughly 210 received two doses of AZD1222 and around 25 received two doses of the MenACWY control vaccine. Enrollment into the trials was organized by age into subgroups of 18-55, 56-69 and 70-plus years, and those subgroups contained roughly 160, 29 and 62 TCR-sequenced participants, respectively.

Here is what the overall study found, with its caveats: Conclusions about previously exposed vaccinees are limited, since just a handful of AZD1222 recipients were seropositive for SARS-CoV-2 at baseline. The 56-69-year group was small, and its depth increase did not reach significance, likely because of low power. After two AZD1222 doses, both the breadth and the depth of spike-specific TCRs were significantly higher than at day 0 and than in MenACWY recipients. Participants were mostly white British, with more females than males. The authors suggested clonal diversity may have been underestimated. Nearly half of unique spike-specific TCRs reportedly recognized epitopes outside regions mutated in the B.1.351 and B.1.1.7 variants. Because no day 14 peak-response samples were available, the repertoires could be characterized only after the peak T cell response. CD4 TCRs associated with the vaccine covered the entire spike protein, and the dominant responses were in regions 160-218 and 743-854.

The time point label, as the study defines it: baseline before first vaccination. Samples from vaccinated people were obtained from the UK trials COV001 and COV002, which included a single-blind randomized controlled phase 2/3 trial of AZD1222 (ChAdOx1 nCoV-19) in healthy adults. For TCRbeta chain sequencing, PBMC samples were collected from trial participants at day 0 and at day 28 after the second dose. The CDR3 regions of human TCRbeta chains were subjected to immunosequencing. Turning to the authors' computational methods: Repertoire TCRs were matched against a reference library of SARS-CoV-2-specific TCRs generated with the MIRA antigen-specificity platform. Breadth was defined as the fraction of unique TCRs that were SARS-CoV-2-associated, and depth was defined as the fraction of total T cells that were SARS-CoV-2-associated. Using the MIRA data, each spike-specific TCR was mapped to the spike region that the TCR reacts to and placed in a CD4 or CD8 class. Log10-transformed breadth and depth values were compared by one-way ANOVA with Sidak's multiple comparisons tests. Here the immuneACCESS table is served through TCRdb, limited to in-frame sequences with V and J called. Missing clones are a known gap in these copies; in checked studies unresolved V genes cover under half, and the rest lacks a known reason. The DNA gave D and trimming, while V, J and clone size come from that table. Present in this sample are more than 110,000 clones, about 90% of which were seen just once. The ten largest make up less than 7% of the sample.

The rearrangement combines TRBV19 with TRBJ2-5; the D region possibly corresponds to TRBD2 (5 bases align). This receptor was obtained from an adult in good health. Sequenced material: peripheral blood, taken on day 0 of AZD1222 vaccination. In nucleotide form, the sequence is TGTGCCAGTGAGGTATCACTCGGGGTGGGCGAGACCCAGTACTTC. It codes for CASEVSLGVGETQYF.